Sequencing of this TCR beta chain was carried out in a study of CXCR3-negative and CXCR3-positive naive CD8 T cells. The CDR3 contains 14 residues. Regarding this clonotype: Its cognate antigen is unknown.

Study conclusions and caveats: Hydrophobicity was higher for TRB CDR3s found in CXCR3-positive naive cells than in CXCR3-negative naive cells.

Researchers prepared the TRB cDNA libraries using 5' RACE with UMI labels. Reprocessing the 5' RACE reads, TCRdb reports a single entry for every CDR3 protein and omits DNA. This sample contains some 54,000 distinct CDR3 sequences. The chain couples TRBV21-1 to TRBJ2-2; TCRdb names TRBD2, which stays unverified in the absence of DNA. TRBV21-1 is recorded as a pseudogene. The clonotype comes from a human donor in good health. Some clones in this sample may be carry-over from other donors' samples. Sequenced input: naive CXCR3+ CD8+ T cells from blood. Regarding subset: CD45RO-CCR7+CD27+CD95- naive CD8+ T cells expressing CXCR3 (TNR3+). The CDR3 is CARPKRARTGELFF.